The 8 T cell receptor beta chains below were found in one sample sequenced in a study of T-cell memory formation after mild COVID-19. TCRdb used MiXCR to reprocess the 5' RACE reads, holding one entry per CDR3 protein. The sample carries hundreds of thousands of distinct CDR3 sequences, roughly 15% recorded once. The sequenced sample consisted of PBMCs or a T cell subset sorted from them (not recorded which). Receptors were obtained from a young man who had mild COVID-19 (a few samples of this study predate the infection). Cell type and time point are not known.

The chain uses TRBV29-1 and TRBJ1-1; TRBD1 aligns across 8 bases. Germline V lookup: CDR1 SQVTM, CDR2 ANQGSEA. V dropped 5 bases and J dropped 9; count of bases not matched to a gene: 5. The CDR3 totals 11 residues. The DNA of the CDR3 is TGCAGCGTTCATGACAGGGGTAAAGCTTTCTTT. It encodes CSVHDRGKAFF.

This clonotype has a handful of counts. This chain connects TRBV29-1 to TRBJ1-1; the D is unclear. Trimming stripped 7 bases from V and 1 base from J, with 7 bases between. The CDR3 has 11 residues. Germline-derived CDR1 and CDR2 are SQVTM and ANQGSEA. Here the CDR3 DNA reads TGCAGCGGACAAGGGAACACTGAAGCTTTCTTT. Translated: CSGQGNTEAFF.

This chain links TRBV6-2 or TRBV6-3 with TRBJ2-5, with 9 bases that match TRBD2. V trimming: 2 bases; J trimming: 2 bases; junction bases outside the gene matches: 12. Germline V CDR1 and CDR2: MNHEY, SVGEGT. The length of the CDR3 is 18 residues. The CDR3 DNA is TGTGCCAGCAGTTACCGGGCCATAGCGGGGGTCCAACAAGAGACCCAGTACTTC. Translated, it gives CASSYRAIAGVQQETQYF.

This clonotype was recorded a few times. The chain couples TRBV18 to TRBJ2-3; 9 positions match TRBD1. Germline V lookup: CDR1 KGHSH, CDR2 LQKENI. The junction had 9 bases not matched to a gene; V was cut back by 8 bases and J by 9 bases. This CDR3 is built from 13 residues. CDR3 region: CASGRDRVFTQYF. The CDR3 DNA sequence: TGTGCCAGCGGCCGGGACAGGGTTTTCACGCAGTATTTT.

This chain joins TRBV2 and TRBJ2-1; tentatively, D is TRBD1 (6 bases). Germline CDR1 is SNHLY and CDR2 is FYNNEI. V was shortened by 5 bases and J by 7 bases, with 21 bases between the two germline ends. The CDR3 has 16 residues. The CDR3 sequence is CASSQRGYRAVNEQFF. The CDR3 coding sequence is TGTGCCAGCAGTCAAAGGGGGTACAGGGCGGTAAATGAGCAGTTCTTC.

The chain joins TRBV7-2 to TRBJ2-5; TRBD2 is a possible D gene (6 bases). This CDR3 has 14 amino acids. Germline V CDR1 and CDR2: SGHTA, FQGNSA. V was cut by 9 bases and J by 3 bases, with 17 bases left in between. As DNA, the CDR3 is TGTGCCAGTACCAGAGGGACTCATAAAGAGACCCAGTACTTC. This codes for CASTRGTHKETQYF.

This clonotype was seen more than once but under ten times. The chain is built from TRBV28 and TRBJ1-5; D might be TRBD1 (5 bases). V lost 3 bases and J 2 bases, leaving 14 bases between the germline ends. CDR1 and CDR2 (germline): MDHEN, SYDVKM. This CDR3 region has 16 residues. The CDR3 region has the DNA TGTGCCAGCAGTTTGGTTTCCAGGGAGGGCAATCAGCCCCAGCATTTT. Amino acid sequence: CASSLVSREGNQPQHF.

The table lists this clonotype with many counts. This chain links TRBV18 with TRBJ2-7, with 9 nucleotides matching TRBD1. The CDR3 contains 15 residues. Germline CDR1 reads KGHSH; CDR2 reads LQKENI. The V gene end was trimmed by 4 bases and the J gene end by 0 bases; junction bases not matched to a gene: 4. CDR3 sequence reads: CASSLGTGSSYEQYV. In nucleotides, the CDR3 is TGTGCCAGCTCACTGGGGACAGGGAGCTCCTACGAGCAGTACGTC.